This TCR beta chain was observed in a study of blood T cell repertoires in COVID-19. For the study at large: Acute and convalescent COVID-19 specimens originated in the United States, Italy and Spain.

All enrollees were about 18 to 89 years old and from about 24 US areas. Researchers sorted participants into cohorts using their self-reported clinical history. Exposed enrollees encountered a COVID-19 case at some point within 2 weeks before study entry. In its sample, this clone was seen once. Data came from immunoSEQ multiplex PCR; TCRdb stores just in-frame clones and leaves some out. The repertoire holds some 180,000 clones, with around 83% as singletons. Germline V gives CDR1 SGHRS, CDR2 YFSETQ. CDR3 length: 15 amino acids. V lost 5 bases, J lost 4 bases, and 12 bases stayed unmatched. V and J are TRBV5-1 and TRBJ2-7, with TRBD1 identical over 7 bases. This sequence was found in a woman aged 25 to 39 who had been exposed to COVID-19. What was sequenced was PBMCs or T cells enriched from blood (not recorded which). CDR3: CASSFLRQGLYEQYF. CDR3 in DNA: TGCGCCAGCAGTTTTTTACGACAGGGTTTGTACGAGCAGTACTTC.